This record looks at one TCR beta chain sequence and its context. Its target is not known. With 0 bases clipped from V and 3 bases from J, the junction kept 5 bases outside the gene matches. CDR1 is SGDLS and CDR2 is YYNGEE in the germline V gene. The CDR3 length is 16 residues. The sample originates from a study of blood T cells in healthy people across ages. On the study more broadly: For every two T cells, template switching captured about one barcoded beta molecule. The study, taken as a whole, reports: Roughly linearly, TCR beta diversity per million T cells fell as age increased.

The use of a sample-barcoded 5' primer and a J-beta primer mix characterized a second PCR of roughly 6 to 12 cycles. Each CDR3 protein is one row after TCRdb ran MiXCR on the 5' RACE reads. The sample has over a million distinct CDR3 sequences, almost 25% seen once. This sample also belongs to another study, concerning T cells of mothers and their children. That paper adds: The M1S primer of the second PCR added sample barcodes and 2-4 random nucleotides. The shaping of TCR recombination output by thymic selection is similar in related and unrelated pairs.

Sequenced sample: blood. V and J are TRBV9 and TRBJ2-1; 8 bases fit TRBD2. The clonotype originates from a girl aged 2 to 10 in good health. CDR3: CASSVASSGSYNEQFF. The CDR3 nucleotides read TGTGCCAGCAGCGTAGCGTCGAGCGGGAGCTACAATGAGCAGTTCTTC.